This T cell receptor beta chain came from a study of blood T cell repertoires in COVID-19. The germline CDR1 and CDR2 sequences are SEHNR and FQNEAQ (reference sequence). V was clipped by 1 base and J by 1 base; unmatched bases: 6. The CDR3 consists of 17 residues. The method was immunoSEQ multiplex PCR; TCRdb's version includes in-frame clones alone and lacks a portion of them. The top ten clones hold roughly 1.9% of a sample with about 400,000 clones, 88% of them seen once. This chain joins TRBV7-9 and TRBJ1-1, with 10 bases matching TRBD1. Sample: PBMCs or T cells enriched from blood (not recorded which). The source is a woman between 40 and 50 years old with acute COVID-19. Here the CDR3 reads CASSLEPGQGTNTEAFF. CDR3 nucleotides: TGTGCCAGCAGCTTAGAACCGGGACAGGGGACGAACACTGAAGCTTTCTTT. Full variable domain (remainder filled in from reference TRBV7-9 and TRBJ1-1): DTGVSQNPRHKITKRGQNVTFRCDPISEHNRLYWYRQTLGQGPEFLTYFQNEAQLEKSRLLSDRFSAERPKGSFSTLEIQRTEQGDSAMYLCASSLEPGQGTNTEAFFGQGTRLTVV.